This TCR beta chain was found in a study of blood T cell repertoires in COVID-19. Data came from immunoSEQ multiplex PCR; TCRdb stores just in-frame clones and leaves some out. In the table there are approximately 80,000 clones, approximately 80% of which are singletons. The CDR3 totals 18 residues. This sequence was found in a woman aged 65 to 85 with acute or convalescent COVID-19. The rearrangement uses TRBV21-1 and TRBJ2-5; TRBD1 was called by the table and not checked on the DNA. TRBV21-1 represents a pseudogene. The sample consisted of peripheral blood. CDR3 coding DNA: TGTGCCAGCAGTAACATCGGAGGGACAGGGGGCCAAAAAGAGACCCAGTACTTC. The encoded protein is CASSNIGGTGGQKETQYF.